Described below is a single T cell receptor (beta chain) sequence and its context. Its antigen is currently unknown. The data were taken from a study of PD-1 blockade in classical Hodgkin lymphoma. Study results and limitations: Whatever underlies the repertoire differences (possibly disease activity or prior therapy) remains undefined. Patients who began taking nivolumab under 1 year after ASCT were left out.

The length of the CDR3 is 13 residues. TCRdb's table, derived via immunoSEQ multiplex PCR, lists solely in-frame clones and lacks some. The sample records fewer than 20,000 clones, roughly 83% being singletons. Exposure to brentuximab vedotin varied, and each patient had relapsed following autologous stem cell transplantation. The specimen comprised peripheral blood mononuclear cells (PBMCs), sampled before the second cycle of nivolumab. The sequence was obtained from a human donor with classical Hodgkin lymphoma. This chain joins TRBV21-1 and TRBJ1-2. TRBV21-1 is a pseudogene locus. The CDR3 here is CASSQGRLYGYTF. CDR3 DNA: TGTGCCAGCAGCCAAGGCCGGCTCTATGGCTACACCTTC.